The 32 T cell receptor beta chains below come from one sample, sequenced in a study of blood T cell repertoires in COVID-19. Here immunoSEQ multiplex PCR was the method, and the copy in TCRdb shows in-frame clones only, minus some. The sample lists tens of thousands of clones; around 88% were seen once. Source material: peripheral blood. These TCRs come from an elderly woman with acute or convalescent COVID-19.

This clone was counted a single time. This chain links TRBV5-1 with TRBJ2-2; 9 positions match TRBD2. This CDR3 comprises 13 residues. V was clipped by 4 bases and J by 9 bases; unmatched bases: 4. Looked up from germline, CDR1 is SGHRS and CDR2 is YFSETQ. CDR3 DNA: TGCGCCAGCAGCGGTAGCGGGAGCAGGGAGCTGTTTTTT. It yields the protein CASSGSGSRELFF.

With regard to this clone: The same CDR3 can be traced to other DNA sequences in this sample. V gene TRBV7-3 combines with J gene TRBJ2-1; TRBD2 matches at 10 bases. Germline V gene sequence: CDR1 SGHTA, CDR2 FQGTGA. With V trimmed by 5 bases and J by 1 base, 2 bases remained unmatched. This CDR3 is 15 amino acids long. This chain's CDR3 is CASSPSGGSYNEQFF. CDR3 coding DNA: TGTGCCAGCAGCCCTAGCGGGGGTTCCTACAATGAGCAGTTCTTC.

This rearrangement joins TRBV11-2 to TRBJ2-5; 11 bases agree with TRBD2. V lost 8 bases and J lost 5; bases outside the gene matches: 7. The germline gives CDR1 SGHAT, CDR2 FQNNGV. The length of the CDR3 is 14 residues. Here the CDR3 reads CASGLSGGAETQYF. The CDR3, as DNA: TGTGCCAGCGGCCTTAGCGGGGGGGCGGAGACCCAGTACTTC.

V and J are TRBV2 and TRBJ1-4, with 7 bases aligning to TRBD1. The CDR3 covers 14 residues. V was pared by 5 bases and J by 7 bases, with 7 bases of the junction left unmatched. Germline loops: CDR1 SNHLY, CDR2 FYNNEI. CDR3 in amino acids: CASSPQGTGEKLFF. CDR3 nucleotide sequence: TGTGCCAGCAGTCCACAGGGGACCGGTGAAAAACTGTTTTTT.

This chain connects TRBV29-1 to TRBJ2-1; 7 nucleotides align to TRBD2. CDR3 length: 17 residues. The germline V gene encodes CDR1 SQVTM and CDR2 ANQGSEA. V lost 3 bases to trimming and J lost 5 bases; unmatched junction nucleotides: 16. The CDR3, as DNA: TGCAGCGTTGATCCGCCTAGCGGAACTCCCTACAACAATGAGCAGTTCTTC. It translates to CSVDPPSGTPYNNEQFF.

This clone was recorded a few times. CDR3 amino acids: CASSAGQSDSGGYTF. Here the CDR3 DNA reads TGTGCCAGCAGCGCGGGGCAGTCCGACAGTGGTGGCTACACCTTC. V is TRBV5-4 and J is TRBJ1-2; TRBD1 is a possible D gene (5 bases). Germline CDR1 reads SGHNT; CDR2 reads YYREEE (reference sequence). The CDR3 length is 15 residues. Deletions cut 4 bases from V and 7 bases from J, with 20 bases between.

The V call is TRBV7-5, the J call TRBJ2-7; the DNA was not compared with TRBD2, the D call given in the table. TRBV7-5 constitutes a pseudogene. The CDR3 runs to 15 residues. The CDR3 DNA reads TGTGCCAGAAGCCCAAGTCGGCTAGCGGGAGACGAGCAGTACTTC. Translating gives CARSPSRLAGDEQYF.

The chain recombines TRBV7-8 with TRBJ2-7, with 9 positions matching TRBD1. Losses at the gene ends were 6 bases for V and 9 bases for J; bases not matched to a gene: 9. CDR3 size: 13 residues. The germline gives CDR1 SGHVS, CDR2 FQNEAQ. The CDR3 loop is CASSPQDRGSQYF. In DNA form, the CDR3 reads TGTGCCAGCAGTCCCCAAGACAGGGGGTCGCAGTACTTC.

The gene calls are TRBV5-1 and TRBJ2-3; TRBD2 matches at 7 bases. The CDR3 is made up of 15 amino acids. CDR1 SGHRS and CDR2 YFSETQ come from the germline V gene. Trimming at V came to 6 bases and at J to 0 bases, leaving 7 bases not matched to a gene. The CDR3 DNA follows: TGCGCCAGCACCTCCTCGGGGGGTAGCACAGATACGCAGTATTTT. Translating gives CASTSSGGSTDTQYF.

The gene calls are TRBV5-6 and TRBJ2-1; a possible D gene is TRBD2 (6 bases). V was shortened by 3 bases and J by 1 base, with 17 bases between the two germline ends. The CDR3 covers 17 residues. CDR1 SGHDT and CDR2 YYEEEE come from the germline V gene. CDR3 sequence (DNA): TGTGCCAGCAGCTCGGGTTTTGATAGCGGATCCTACAATGAGCAGTTCTTC. It yields the protein CASSSGFDSGSYNEQFF.

This clone was counted a few times. The CDR3 protein is CASKTGTTNYGYTF. The DNA for the CDR3 is TGCGCCAGCAAAACCGGGACTACTAACTATGGCTACACCTTC. The chain combines TRBV5-1 with TRBJ1-2, with D possibly being TRBD1 (5 bases). Per the germline V gene, CDR1 is SGHRS and CDR2 is YFSETQ. Trimming cost V 6 bases and J 0 bases, with 12 bases left between them. The CDR3 has 14 amino acids.

The V and J genes are TRBV18 and TRBJ1-2; tentative D call: TRBD1 (5 bases). Trimming shortened V by 6 bases and J by 8 bases, and 16 bases separated the two germline ends. CDR1 and CDR2 from the germline V gene are KGHSH and LQKENI. The CDR3 has 13 residues. This CDR3 reads CASSPQGREGYTF. The DNA of the CDR3 is TGTGCCAGCTCGCCCCAGGGAAGAGAAGGCTACACCTTC.

This chain joins TRBV25-1 and TRBJ1-3; 7 positions match TRBD1. This CDR3 comprises 14 residues. Germline assignment: CDR1 MGHDK and CDR2 SYGVNS. Trimming removed 2 bases from V and 5 bases from J; junction bases left unmatched: 3. DNA for the CDR3: TGTGCCAGCAGTGAAAGGGGGCGGAGAAACACCATATATTTT. Translated, it gives CASSERGRRNTIYF.

This chain links TRBV27 with TRBJ2-7; 8 bases fit TRBD2. CDR3 length equals 15 residues. V gave up 6 bases and J gave up 0 bases; unmatched junction bases: 7. Germline V lookup: CDR1 MNHEY, CDR2 SMNVEV (reference sequence). The CDR3 loop reads CASSTRGASSYEQYF. In DNA, the CDR3 is TGTGCCAGCAGCACGCGGGGGGCCAGCTCCTACGAGCAGTACTTC.

The sample holds a few counts of this clone. The chain carries TRBV12-5 and TRBJ2-1; D perhaps matches TRBD2 (6 bases). The CDR3 spans 16 residues. CDR1 is LGHNT, CDR2 FRNRAP, per germline. V lost 2 bases and J 4 bases, leaving 15 bases between the germline ends. The CDR3, as DNA: TGTGCTAGTGGTTTGCCAAAGGGCGGGGAGTACAATGAGCAGTTCTTC. This translates into CASGLPKGGEYNEQFF.

V gene TRBV9 combines with J gene TRBJ2-6; 7 bases map to TRBD1. Germline CDR1 is SGDLS and CDR2 is YYNGEE. The ends lost 3 bases at V and 0 bases at J; junction bases unmatched: 3. The CDR3 loop spans 16 amino acids. For the CDR3, the DNA is TGTGCCAGCAGCGGGGACAGATCCTCTGGGGCCAACGTCCTGACTTTC. This codes for CASSGDRSSGANVLTF.

As DNA, the CDR3 is TGTGCCAGTAGTATGGACAGGGATGGCAATCAGCCCCAGCATTTT. Translating gives CASSMDRDGNQPQHF. The chain uses TRBV19 and TRBJ1-5; TRBD1 agrees at 8 bases. The V gene end was trimmed by 3 bases and the J gene end by 2 bases; junction bases not matched to a gene: 3. Germline CDR1 reads LNHDA; CDR2 reads SQIVND (reference sequence). This CDR3 comprises 15 residues.

V gene TRBV7-2 combines with J gene TRBJ1-2, with 10 bases aligning to TRBD1. The CDR3 is 15 amino acids. Germline V gene sequence: CDR1 SGHTA, CDR2 FQGNSA. Trimming cost V 6 bases and J 4 bases; bases outside gene matches: 8. The CDR3 sequence: CASRRDRGVPYGYTF. Written as DNA, the CDR3 is TGTGCCAGCAGACGGGACAGGGGAGTCCCCTATGGCTACACCTTC.

This chain links TRBV2 with TRBJ1-5; no reliable D call. Trimming left V 6 bases short and J 3 bases short, with 12 bases between. CDR1 SNHLY and CDR2 FYNNEI come from the germline V gene. This CDR3 is 14 amino acids long. The CDR3 bases are TGTGCCAGCAGGGGCTCAATTTCCAATCAGCCCCAGCATTTT. Translation: CASRGSISNQPQHF.

The rearrangement uses TRBV19 and TRBJ1-1; 7 positions agree with TRBD1. From germline, CDR1 is LNHDA and CDR2 SQIVND (reference sequence). J lost 7 bases, V lost 4 bases, and 12 bases had no gene match. The CDR3 extends over 15 amino acids. CDR3 nucleotides: TGTGCCAGTAGTAAACTGACAGGGCGGGGAGATGAAGCTTTCTTT. This gives the protein CASSKLTGRGDEAFF.

The CDR3 region has the DNA TGTGCCAGCCCCGTCGGTTATAGCAATCAGCCCCAGCATTTT. Protein product: CASPVGYSNQPQHF. The V gene is TRBV6-4, the J gene TRBJ1-5; D unresolved. Trimming pared 8 bases from V and 0 bases from J, leaving 11 bases between. The CDR3 is made up of 14 amino acids. In germline, CDR1 is MRHNA, CDR2 SNTAGT.

The chain carries TRBV20-1 and TRBJ1-3; unclear D gene. The CDR3 has 13 amino acids. V was trimmed by 4 bases and J by 0 bases, leaving 7 bases between them. Germline V lookup: CDR1 DFQATT, CDR2 SNEGSKA (reference sequence). The CDR3 sequence: CSATDISGNTIYF. The CDR3 DNA reads as TGCAGTGCTACTGACATCTCTGGAAACACCATATATTTT.

The V and J genes are TRBV2 and TRBJ1-1, with TRBD1 matching over 7 bases. V gave up 6 bases and J gave up 1 base; unmatched junction bases: 11. Germline CDR1 and CDR2: SNHLY and FYNNEI. The length of the CDR3 is 16 residues. CDR3 sequence: CASSLARQGSNTEAFF. For the CDR3, the DNA is TGTGCCAGCAGCTTAGCAAGACAGGGTTCGAACACTGAAGCTTTCTTT.

The chain carries TRBV10-3 and TRBJ2-1, with D possibly being TRBD2 (6 bases). The germline gives CDR1 ENHRY, CDR2 SYGVKD. Trimming took off 5 bases at V and 7 bases at J, with 9 bases between the two ends. CDR3 size: 12 residues. The CDR3 DNA follows: TGTGCCATCAGTTTTGGGGGGAATGAGCAGTTCTTC. Translating gives CAISFGGNEQFF.

The chain's CDR3 is CAWSTGKGYNEQFF. The DNA for the CDR3 is TGTGCCTGGAGTACAGGAAAGGGTTACAATGAGCAGTTCTTC. The chain has TRBV30 and TRBJ2-1, with a weak D call TRBD1 (5 bases). Germline values: CDR1 GTSNPN, CDR2 SVGIG (reference sequence). The germline V and J ends were trimmed by 2 bases and 4 bases, with 12 bases remaining between them. This CDR3 region has 14 residues.

This clone showed up just a few times. This chain links TRBV5-4 with TRBJ1-4; TRBD1 agrees at 7 bases. This CDR3 has 15 residues. Germline lookup yields CDR1 SGHNT and CDR2 YYREEE (reference sequence). After removal of 4 bases from V and 7 bases from J, the junction contained 10 bases not matched to a gene. CDR3: CASSQIGGQTEKLFF. CDR3 bases: TGTGCCAGCAGCCAAATAGGGGGACAGACTGAAAAACTGTTTTTT.

V gene TRBV2 combines with J gene TRBJ1-4, with 7 nucleotides matching TRBD1. Germline V gene data show CDR1 as SNHLY and CDR2 as FYNNEI. V lost 6 bases to trimming and J lost 0 bases; unmatched junction nucleotides: 7. The CDR3 contains 16 residues. CDR3 sequence: CASSDGTAATNEKLFF. The CDR3 nucleotides are TGTGCCAGCAGCGACGGGACAGCCGCAACTAATGAAAAACTGTTTTTT.

J is TRBJ2-1 and V is TRBV6-5, with 9 bases identical to TRBD2. The CDR3 spans 15 residues. The V gene end was trimmed by 6 bases and the J gene end by 4 bases; junction bases not matched to a gene: 7. Germline V gene data show CDR1 as MNHEY and CDR2 as SVGAGI. In DNA, the CDR3 is TGTGCCAGCAGCGCAAGCGGGAGGTCTTACAATGAGCAGTTCTTC. Protein product: CASSASGRSYNEQFF.

The chain carries TRBV5-1 and TRBJ2-1; possible D gene TRBD2, 5 bases. Germline CDR1 and CDR2: SGHRS and YFSETQ. Between the trimmed V and J ends, which lost 0 bases and 0 bases, there was a span of 10 bases. CDR3 length: 16 residues. The CDR3 region has the DNA TGCGCCAGCAGCTTGGAACAGCGGACCTCCTACAATGAGCAGTTCTTC. Translation gives CASSLEQRTSYNEQFF.

This chain joins TRBV9 and TRBJ2-1; TRBD2 matches 8 bases. CDR1 SGDLS and CDR2 YYNGEE come from the germline V gene. The V and J ends lost 1 base and 1 base, in that order; junction bases with no gene match: 1. There are 15 residues in the CDR3. The DNA for the CDR3 is TGTGCCAGCAGCGTAACGGGGGGGTCCTACAATGAGCAGTTCTTC. Amino acids: CASSVTGGSYNEQFF.

This clone was found once. This chain connects TRBV6-2 or TRBV6-3 to TRBJ2-4, with a tentative D call TRBD1 (6 bases). Trimming shortened V by 2 bases and J by 6 bases, and 14 bases separated the two germline ends. The CDR3 runs to 15 residues. Germline V gene data show CDR1 as MNHEY and CDR2 as SVGEGT. The CDR3 DNA reads TGTGCCAGCAGTTACAACGGGCAGGGGAGAAACATTCAGTACTTC. Its protein is CASSYNGQGRNIQYF.

The V gene is TRBV5-4, the J gene TRBJ2-1; D remains unclear. The CDR3 covers 15 residues. Trimming removed 0 bases at V and 4 bases at J, with 11 bases between. Germline assignment: CDR1 SGHNT and CDR2 YYREEE (reference sequence). CDR3 nucleotide sequence: TGTGCCAGCAGCTTGGTAGTCAACAGTTACAATGAGCAGTTCTTC. Translation gives CASSLVVNSYNEQFF.